This entry lists 2 T cell receptor beta chains sequenced from one sample in a study of lymphopenia after photon versus proton radiotherapy. Method: immunoSEQ multiplex PCR; TCRdb's copy keeps in-frame clones and lacks some. The sample carries tens of thousands of clones, 90% recorded once. This sample comprised peripheral blood, obtained from a patient treated with photon-based radiotherapy. These TCRs come from a woman aged 45-59 years with cholangiocarcinoma.

The chain uses TRBV7-2 and TRBJ1-6; D perhaps matches TRBD1 (5 bases). Trimming cost V 5 bases and J 14 bases, with 19 bases left between them. The CDR3 is 14 amino acids. Germline V lookup: CDR1 SGHTA, CDR2 FQGNSA. The CDR3 sequence: CASSLLGGERALHF. In DNA form, the CDR3 reads TGTGCCAGCAGCCTCCTCGGGGGGGAAAGGGCCCTCCACTTT.

The chain joins TRBV28 to TRBJ2-7; D is perhaps TRBD1 or TRBD2 (5 bases each). CDR1 is MDHEN and CDR2 is SYDVKM in the germline V gene. There are 13 residues in the CDR3. V was cut by 7 bases and J by 2 bases, with 12 bases left in between. The CDR3 DNA reads as TGTGCCAGCAAGAAGTTGGGGGCCTACGAGCAGTACTTC. It specifies CASKKLGAYEQYF.